One sample yielded the 2 T cell receptor beta chains listed below, sequenced in a study of blood T cell repertoires in COVID-19. Clones were sequenced by immunoSEQ multiplex PCR, and TCRdb holds only the in-frame ones, with some missing. The table has under 200,000 clones, around 88% seen once; the top ten hold approximately 5%. Sample: PBMCs or T cells enriched from blood (not recorded which). These receptors came from a man aged 40-49 years with acute COVID-19.

The chain carries TRBV28 and TRBJ1-5; D uncertain. The V gene's germline CDR1 is MDHEN and CDR2 SYDVKM. The CDR3 loop spans 14 amino acids. V lost 4 bases and J 3 bases, leaving 10 bases between the germline ends. The CDR3 DNA reads as TGTGCCAGCAGTTCCCCCCCCCTCAATCAGCCCCAGCATTTT. Protein: CASSSPPLNQPQHF.

Here the CDR3 reads CASSLGVSGRYSPLHF. The DNA for the CDR3 is TGTGCCAGCAGTCTGGGAGTTTCGGGCCGTTATTCACCCCTCCACTTT. This sequence joins TRBV7-9 and TRBJ1-6; no reliable D call. Germline V gene sequence: CDR1 SEHNR, CDR2 FQNEAQ (reference sequence). V lost 6 bases to trimming and J lost 8 bases, with 20 bases between them. There are 16 residues in the CDR3.